A single sample gave rise to the 24 T cell receptor beta chains below, sequenced in a study of identical twins. From the 5' RACE reads, TCRdb called clonotypes with MiXCR, one entry per CDR3 protein. The sample includes 700,000 or so distinct CDR3 sequences, over 8.5% of them seen just once. The data also belong to a second study, concerning yellow fever vaccine responses in identical twins.

Sequenced material: PBMCs. These receptors all come from a woman aged 18-29 years in good health.

In this sample, this clonotype turned up a few times. This chain links TRBV20-1 with TRBJ2-7; TRBD1 matches at 8 bases. The germline gives CDR1 DFQATT, CDR2 SNEGSKA (reference sequence). V lost 2 bases and J lost 3; bases outside the gene matches: 12. The CDR3 is 16 residues long. CDR3 in amino acids: CSARWQGASNLYEQYF. In DNA, the CDR3 is TGCAGTGCTAGATGGCAGGGGGCGTCGAATCTCTACGAGCAGTACTTC.

This clonotype was seen a few times. V is TRBV4-2 and J is TRBJ2-5; a weak D match, TRBD2 (6 bases). The CDR3 consists of 14 residues. V lost 1 base and J lost 3, with 9 bases in between. Germline loops: CDR1 LGHNA, CDR2 YNFKEQ. CDR3 sequence (DNA): TGTGCCAGCAGCCAAGTCGGGACTGAAGAGACCCAGTACTTC. It specifies CASSQVGTEETQYF.

This clonotype was seen only a few times. V and J are TRBV6-5 and TRBJ2-2, with D unresolved. The CDR3 is 15 residues long. Looked up from germline, CDR1 is MNHEY and CDR2 is SVGAGI. Trimming stripped 0 bases from V and 6 bases from J, with 11 bases between. CDR3 sequence reads: CASSYSNRVAGELFF. As DNA, the CDR3 is TGTGCCAGCAGTTACTCGAACCGAGTCGCCGGGGAGCTGTTTTTT.

The V and J genes are TRBV4-1 and TRBJ2-7; 7 bases are a match to TRBD1. Germline CDR1 is MGHRA and CDR2 is YSYEKL. The CDR3 runs 15 residues. J lost 6 bases, V lost 4 bases, and 12 bases had no gene match. The CDR3 DNA reads as TGCGCCAGCAGCCCGGATCTTACAGGGGATGGCGAGCAGTACTTC. Residues: CASSPDLTGDGEQYF.

This clonotype was detected ten times or more. The chain couples TRBV5-1 to TRBJ2-7; no definite D call. Germline V gene sequence: CDR1 SGHRS, CDR2 YFSETQ. This CDR3 contains 12 residues. With 0 bases removed from V and 6 bases from J, the gap between germline ends came to 7 bases. The CDR3 protein is CASSLVWGEQYF. The DNA for the CDR3 is TGCGCCAGCAGCTTGGTCTGGGGCGAGCAGTACTTC.

The rearrangement links TRBV5-1 to TRBJ2-5; D assignment may be TRBD1 or TRBD2 (5 bases each). The germline CDR1 and CDR2 sequences are SGHRS and YFSETQ. The CDR3 spans 14 residues. The V end lost 4 bases, the J end lost 4 bases, and 14 bases lay between the germline ends. Written as DNA, the CDR3 is TGCGCCAGCAGCCCCGGGACCCAAGGAGAGACCCAGTACTTC. This codes for CASSPGTQGETQYF.

The gene calls are TRBV9 and TRBJ1-1; no clear D. CDR3 length: 16 residues. V was cut by 4 bases and J by 1 base, with 17 bases left in between. Germline V gene lookup returns CDR1 SGDLS and CDR2 YYNGEE. In nucleotides, the CDR3 is TGTGCCAGCAGCCCCAGACCAGATGTGCGGAACACTGAAGCTTTCTTT. Protein: CASSPRPDVRNTEAFF.

This clonotype showed up just a few times. The chain couples TRBV20-1 to TRBJ1-3; D is unclear. The V gene lost 0 bases and the J gene lost 2 bases, with 8 bases spanning the gap. The length of the CDR3 is 14 residues. Germline assignment: CDR1 DFQATT and CDR2 SNEGSKA (reference sequence). The CDR3: CSARDQATGNTIYF. In DNA form, the CDR3 reads TGCAGTGCTAGAGATCAGGCAACTGGAAACACCATATATTTT.

This clonotype is a singleton in its sample. The germline gene is not matched at one end of the junction; a read error may be the cause. The chain combines TRBV11-1 with TRBJ2-2; 16 bases are a match to TRBD2. Germline V gene sequence: CDR1 SGHAT, CDR2 FQDESV (reference sequence). The length of the CDR3 is 18 residues. CDR3 region: CARSRPPGLAGGAGELFF. DNA for the CDR3: TGTGCCCGCAGTCGTCCACCGGGACTAGCGGGAGGGGCCGGGGAGCTGTTTTTT. Filled out from reference TRBV11-1 and TRBJ2-2, the complete variable domain reads EAEVAQSPRYKITEKSQAVAFWCDPISGHATLYWYRQILGQGPELLVQFQDESVVDDSQLPKDRFSAERLKGVDSTLKIQPAELGDSAMYLCARSRPPGLAGGAGELFFGEGSRLTVL.

This clonotype was seen many times. The V gene is TRBV20-1, the J gene TRBJ2-1; 9 nucleotides match TRBD2. CDR1 and CDR2 from the germline V gene are DFQATT and SNEGSKA (reference sequence). The CDR3 covers 12 residues. The V segment lost 1 base and the J segment 9 bases; nucleotides outside the gene matches: 1. Here the CDR3 DNA reads TGCAGTGCTAGAGGACTAGCGGTTGAGCAGTTCTTC. Its protein is CSARGLAVEQFF.

This clonotype has more than one count but fewer than ten. The chain combines TRBV2 with TRBJ2-2; no definite D call. Germline V gives CDR1 SNHLY, CDR2 FYNNEI. CDR3 size: 16 residues. Trimming left V 7 bases short and J 0 bases short, with 15 bases between. CDR3 sequence: CASTLFPPSNTGELFF. The CDR3 DNA is TGTGCCAGCACTCTGTTCCCACCCTCGAACACCGGGGAGCTGTTTTTT.

This clonotype has a handful of counts. The chain combines TRBV6-2 or TRBV6-3 with TRBJ2-1, with TRBD2 matching over 13 bases. The CDR3 extends over 19 amino acids. Germline lookup yields CDR1 MNHEY and CDR2 SVGEGT. The V and J ends lost 2 bases and 3 bases, in that order; junction bases with no gene match: 10. In nucleotides, the CDR3 is TGTGCCAGCAGTTACGACAATCTACTAGCGGGAGGGGTCTACAATGAGCAGTTCTTC. It is translated as CASSYDNLLAGGVYNEQFF.

This chain connects TRBV6-1 to TRBJ2-1; 11 nucleotides align to TRBD2. There are 13 residues in the CDR3. After removal of 4 bases from V and 11 bases from J, the junction contained 4 bases not matched to a gene. CDR1 is MNHNS and CDR2 is SASEGT in the germline V gene. The CDR3 DNA is TGTGCCAGCAGTGCTAGCGGGGGGCCGCAGCAGTTCTTC. The encoded protein is CASSASGGPQQFF.

In this sample, this clonotype turned up a few times. CDR3 residues: CASSFGFGQYF. CDR3 DNA: TGTGCCAGCAGTTTTGGTTTCGGACAGTATTTT. This rearrangement joins TRBV27 to TRBJ2-3; D remains unclear. The V end was cut by 3 bases, the J end by 12 bases, with 10 bases between. CDR1 is MNHEY, CDR2 SMNVEV, per germline (reference sequence). The CDR3 length is 11 residues.

This clonotype was counted between two and nine times. The genes are TRBV6-1 and TRBJ1-2; D remains unclear. Germline loops: CDR1 MNHNS, CDR2 SASEGT. Deletions cut 5 bases from V and 6 bases from J, with 16 bases between. The CDR3 covers 14 residues. Here the CDR3 reads CASSPPGGRDGYTF. The CDR3 coding sequence is TGTGCCAGCAGTCCCCCGGGAGGGAGGGATGGCTACACCTTC.

The V and J genes are TRBV5-6 and TRBJ2-5; D unclear. In germline, CDR1 is SGHDT, CDR2 YYEEEE. Trimming took 1 base from V and 3 from J, leaving 13 bases between them. CDR3 length: 15 residues. The CDR3: CASSLTVAGEETQYF. Here the CDR3 DNA reads TGTGCCAGCAGCTTGACGGTGGCAGGCGAAGAGACCCAGTACTTC.

This clonotype appeared a few times. V usage is TRBV27 and J usage is TRBJ2-1, with D possibly matching TRBD2 (5 bases). From germline, CDR1 is MNHEY and CDR2 SMNVEV (reference sequence). The CDR3 sequence is 16 residues long. V was trimmed by 3 bases and J by 3 bases, leaving 15 bases between them. The DNA for the CDR3 is TGTGCCAGCAGTTTCCTGCGGGTTGGGTTCTACAATGAGCAGTTCTTC. It is translated as CASSFLRVGFYNEQFF.

This clonotype was picked up many times. The V call is TRBV5-1, the J call TRBJ1-2; TRBD1 is a possible D gene (5 bases). The CDR3 loop spans 14 amino acids. V lost 4 bases and J 0 bases, leaving 10 bases between the germline ends. The germline V gene has CDR1 SGHRS and CDR2 YFSETQ. The CDR3 spells CASSIQEANYGYTF. The CDR3 region has the DNA TGCGCCAGCAGCATACAGGAGGCTAACTATGGCTACACCTTC.

CDR3 DNA sequence: TGTGCCAGTGGCACTTGGGGCTTGGATGGCTACACCTTC. This codes for CASGTWGLDGYTF. The chain carries TRBV19 and TRBJ1-2; TRBD1 is a possible D gene (5 bases). The CDR3 runs 13 residues. Germline CDR1 LNHDA, CDR2 SQIVND (reference sequence). The germline V and J ends were trimmed by 8 bases and 6 bases, with 16 bases remaining between them. The full variable domain, completed using reference TRBV19 and TRBJ1-2, is DGGITQSPKYLFRKEGQNVTLSCEQNLNHDAMYWYRQDPGQGLRLIYYSQIVNDFQKGDIAEGYSVSREKKESFPLTVTSAQKNPTAFYLCASGTWGLDGYTFGSGTRLTVV.

This clonotype was found a few times. This rearrangement joins TRBV19 to TRBJ2-1; D perhaps matches TRBD2 (7 bases). The V gene lost 0 bases and the J gene lost 0 bases, with 12 bases spanning the gap. The length of the CDR3 is 17 residues. CDR1 and CDR2 from the germline V gene are LNHDA and SQIVND (reference sequence). For the CDR3, the DNA is TGTGCCAGTAGTATAGAAGGGGGACTATCCTCCTACAATGAGCAGTTCTTC. Its translation: CASSIEGGLSSYNEQFF.

This clonotype was counted a single time. The J gene is TRBJ1-2, the V gene TRBV30; 7 bases align to TRBD1. The CDR3 has 14 amino acids. Looked up from germline, CDR1 is GTSNPN and CDR2 is SVGIG (reference sequence). The V and J ends lost 4 bases and 6 bases, in that order; junction bases with no gene match: 11. CDR3 sequence: CAWTLRDSVDGYTF. The CDR3 DNA is TGTGCCTGGACCCTCCGGGACAGTGTGGATGGCTACACCTTC.

A few counts support this clonotype. The chain recombines TRBV6-2 or TRBV6-3 with TRBJ2-3, with TRBD1 matching over 10 bases. The length of the CDR3 is 17 residues. The germline CDR1 and CDR2 sequences are MNHEY and SVGEGT. V lost 6 bases, J lost 3 bases, and 12 bases stayed unmatched. The CDR3 region is CASRSRTDRGQTDTQYF. CDR3 nucleotides: TGTGCCAGCAGATCCAGGACAGACAGGGGGCAAACAGATACGCAGTATTTT.

The chain employs TRBV29-1 and TRBJ2-1, with a tentative D call TRBD1 (6 bases). This CDR3 comprises 11 residues. Germline CDR1 reads SQVTM; CDR2 reads ANQGSEA. V lost 0 bases, J lost 15 bases, and 12 bases lay in between. The CDR3 nucleotides are TGCAGCGTTGAAGATCTTACAGGGCCGTTCTTC. Its translation: CSVEDLTGPFF.

The V call is TRBV7-2, the J call TRBJ2-1; 9 bases are a match to TRBD1. Per the germline V gene, CDR1 is SGHTA and CDR2 is FQGNSA. The CDR3 has 12 residues. V lost 7 bases, J lost 12 bases, and 7 bases stayed unmatched. The CDR3, as DNA: TGTGCCAGCAACAGGGGGCGCGCGGGGCAGTTCTTC. Amino acid sequence: CASNRGRAGQFF.